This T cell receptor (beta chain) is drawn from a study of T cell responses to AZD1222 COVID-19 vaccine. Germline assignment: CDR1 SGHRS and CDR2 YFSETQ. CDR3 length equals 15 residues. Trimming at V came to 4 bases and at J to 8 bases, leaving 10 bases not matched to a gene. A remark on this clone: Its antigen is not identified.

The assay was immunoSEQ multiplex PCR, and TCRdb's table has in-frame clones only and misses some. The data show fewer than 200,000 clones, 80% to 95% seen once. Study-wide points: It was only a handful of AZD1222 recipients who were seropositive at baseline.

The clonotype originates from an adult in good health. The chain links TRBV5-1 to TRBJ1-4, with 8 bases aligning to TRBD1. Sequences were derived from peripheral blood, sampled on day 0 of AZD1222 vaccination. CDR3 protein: CASSATQGAREKLFF. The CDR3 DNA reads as TGCGCCAGCAGCGCTACCCAGGGGGCAAGGGAAAAACTGTTTTTT.